The 18 T cell receptor beta chains in this list originate from one sample, sequenced in a study of T cell responses to AZD1222 COVID-19 vaccine. This table comes from immunoSEQ multiplex PCR, and its TCRdb copy is limited to in-frame clones, with some not included. Of more than 150,000 clones in the sample, approximately 92% were seen once. Sequences were derived from peripheral blood, sampled on day 0 of AZD1222 vaccination. These receptors came from an adult in good health.

The chain carries TRBV28 and TRBJ1-1, with 7 bases fitting TRBD1. Germline assignment: CDR1 MDHEN and CDR2 SYDVKM. The CDR3 length is 13 residues. V lost 6 bases and J lost 11; bases outside the gene matches: 12. The CDR3 is CASRHQSGGDAFF. The CDR3 bases are TGTGCCAGCAGGCACCAATCAGGGGGTGACGCTTTCTTT.

This clone was detected once. The rearrangement joins TRBV29-1 to TRBJ2-3; D gene unclear. The CDR3 has 12 amino acids. V was trimmed by 0 bases and J by 4 bases, leaving 5 bases between them. CDR1 is SQVTM, CDR2 ANQGSEA, per germline. The chain's CDR3 is CSVEDVPDTQYF. CDR3 nucleotide sequence: TGCAGCGTTGAAGACGTGCCAGATACGCAGTATTTT.

This chain joins TRBV28 and TRBJ1-2; D unresolved. The CDR3 sequence is 16 residues long. Germline V gene data show CDR1 as MDHEN and CDR2 as SYDVKM. Trimming stripped 5 bases from V and 8 bases from J, with 24 bases between. DNA of the CDR3: TGTGCCAGCAGTACCCTTGTGAGGGCCCTAACTCGGGGCTACACCTTC. Protein product: CASSTLVRALTRGYTF.

V is TRBV7-2 and J is TRBJ1-2; no clear D gene. Germline CDR1 reads SGHTA; CDR2 reads FQGNSA. Trimming removed 5 bases from V and 6 bases from J, with 19 bases in between. The CDR3 has 15 amino acids. The CDR3 DNA follows: TGTGCCAGCAGCCCCCAGGACCTCCGGAACCATGGCTACACCTTC. Encoded protein: CASSPQDLRNHGYTF. The full variable domain, in which reference TRBV7-2 and TRBJ1-2 provide the parts outside the CDR3, is GAGVSQSPSNKVTEKGKDVELRCDPISGHTALYWYRQSLGQGLEFLIYFQGNSAPDKSGLPSDRFSAERTGGSVSTLTIQRTQQEDSAVYLCASSPQDLRNHGYTFGSGTRLTVV.

The J gene is TRBJ1-5, the V gene TRBV19; D perhaps matches TRBD1 (6 bases). The germline V and J ends were trimmed by 4 bases and 3 bases, with 19 bases remaining between them. CDR3 length: 17 amino acids. Germline V gene sequence: CDR1 LNHDA, CDR2 SQIVND (reference sequence). DNA of the CDR3: TGTGCCAGTAGTAGATCCTTACAGGGACTACTCAATCAGCCCCAGCATTTT. Its protein is CASSRSLQGLLNQPQHF.

The chain has TRBV6-5 and TRBJ1-4; D not resolved. Looked up from germline, CDR1 is MNHEY and CDR2 is SVGAGI. Trimming pared 0 bases from V and 8 bases from J, leaving 10 bases between. The CDR3 sequence is 14 residues long. The CDR3 reads CASSYSRQAEKLFF. In DNA form, the CDR3 reads TGTGCCAGCAGTTACTCCCGGCAGGCAGAAAAACTGTTTTTT.

The rearrangement uses TRBV6-2 or TRBV6-3 and TRBJ1-5, with a weak D call TRBD1 (5 bases). Germline V lookup: CDR1 MNHEY, CDR2 SVGEGT. Trimming left V 5 bases short and J 6 bases short, with 17 bases between. This CDR3 spans 15 amino acids. CDR3 sequence reads: CASSTVARAGQPQHF. The CDR3 nucleotides are TGTGCCAGCAGTACTGTGGCCAGGGCAGGTCAGCCCCAGCATTTT.

The gene calls are TRBV7-2 and TRBJ1-5; 10 bases match TRBD1. Germline CDR1 and CDR2: SGHTA and FQGNSA. This CDR3 region has 16 residues. The trim removed 5 bases at V and 1 base at J, leaving 5 bases unmatched. The CDR3 region has the DNA TGTGCCAGCAGCGGTCCGGGACAGGGGAGCAATCAGCCCCAGCATTTT. Residues: CASSGPGQGSNQPQHF. Complete variable domain (other parts from reference TRBV7-2 and TRBJ1-5): GAGVSQSPSNKVTEKGKDVELRCDPISGHTALYWYRQSLGQGLEFLIYFQGNSAPDKSGLPSDRFSAERTGGSVSTLTIQRTQQEDSAVYLCASSGPGQGSNQPQHFGDGTRLSIL.

The chain joins TRBV9 to TRBJ2-2; TRBD1 matches at 8 bases. The CDR3 extends over 13 amino acids. V dropped 8 bases and J dropped 1; count of bases not matched to a gene: 1. The germline CDR1 and CDR2 sequences are SGDLS and YYNGEE. The CDR3 bases are TGTGCCAGTGGGACAGGGAACACCGGGGAGCTGTTTTTT. Its protein product is CASGTGNTGELFF.

The CDR3 here is CASSVTGGNTIYF. The CDR3 DNA reads as TGTGCCAGCAGTGTGACAGGGGGAAACACCATATATTTT. The genes are TRBV7-3 and TRBJ1-3, with 7 bases fitting TRBD1. The CDR3 contains 13 residues. Germline trimming cut 6 bases from V and 4 bases from J; bases unmatched to any gene: 3. Germline V gives CDR1 SGHTA, CDR2 FQGTGA.

The rearrangement links TRBV30 to TRBJ2-7, with TRBD1 identical over 8 bases. This CDR3 is 13 amino acids long. J gave up 4 bases and V 7 bases, and 9 bases lay outside the gene matches. Germline CDR1 reads GTSNPN; CDR2 reads SVGIG (reference sequence). CDR3 residues: CASVTGVHYEQYF. The CDR3 region has the DNA TGTGCCTCGGTGACAGGGGTTCATTACGAGCAGTACTTC.

V usage is TRBV6-6 and J usage is TRBJ1-1; no clear D gene. The CDR3 sequence is 11 residues long. Trimming took off 6 bases at V and 4 bases at J, with 6 bases between the two ends. Germline V gives CDR1 MNHNY, CDR2 SVGAGI (reference sequence). CDR3 in amino acids: CASSPSTEAFF. DNA for the CDR3: TGTGCCAGCAGCCCTTCCACTGAAGCTTTCTTT.

The chain has TRBV5-4 and TRBJ1-2; D is perhaps TRBD1 (6 bases). The CDR3 is made up of 14 amino acids. V dropped 4 bases and J dropped 8 bases, with 18 bases sitting between them. Germline V gene data show CDR1 as SGHNT and CDR2 as YYREEE (reference sequence). The CDR3 region is CASSLTGANGGYTF. In DNA, the CDR3 is TGTGCCAGCAGCCTAACGGGGGCGAATGGAGGCTACACCTTC.

This rearrangement joins TRBV2 to TRBJ2-3; 8 bases fit TRBD1. The trim removed 6 bases at V and 6 bases at J, leaving 8 bases unmatched. The CDR3 length is 14 residues. The germline gives CDR1 SNHLY, CDR2 FYNNEI. In DNA, the CDR3 is TGTGCCAGCAGGAAGCAGGGGGCAGGGGATACGCAGTATTTT. This gives the protein CASRKQGAGDTQYF.

The V and J genes are TRBV7-2 and TRBJ1-1; TRBD1 matches at 11 bases. Germline CDR1 and CDR2: SGHTA and FQGNSA. V shed 5 bases, J shed 1 base, and the junction held 6 bases outside the gene matches. The CDR3 loop spans 16 amino acids. The CDR3 loop reads CASSQGQGARNTEAFF. The CDR3 bases are TGTGCCAGCAGCCAAGGACAGGGGGCAAGGAACACTGAAGCTTTCTTT. Based on the CDR3 plus reference TRBV7-2 and TRBJ1-1, the full variable domain is GAGVSQSPSNKVTEKGKDVELRCDPISGHTALYWYRQSLGQGLEFLIYFQGNSAPDKSGLPSDRFSAERTGGSVSTLTIQRTQQEDSAVYLCASSQGQGARNTEAFFGQGTRLTVV.

The rearrangement links TRBV18 to TRBJ2-7; 11 positions match TRBD2. Looked up from germline, CDR1 is KGHSH and CDR2 is LQKENI. Trimming took 3 bases from V and 2 from J; bases not matched to a gene: 6. The CDR3 has 16 residues. The CDR3 spells CASSPVLAGVAYEQYF. The CDR3 DNA reads as TGTGCCAGCTCACCCGTACTAGCGGGAGTCGCCTACGAGCAGTACTTC. Filled out from reference TRBV18 and TRBJ2-7, the complete variable domain reads NAGVMQNPRHLVRRRGQEARLRCSPMKGHSHVYWYRQLPEEGLKFMVYLQKENIIDESGMPKERFSAEFPKEGPSILRIQQVVRGDSAAYFCASSPVLAGVAYEQYFGPGTRLTVT.

The gene calls are TRBV11-2 and TRBJ2-7; D unclear. Trimming stripped 5 bases from V and 2 bases from J, with 13 bases between. CDR1 and CDR2 (germline): SGHAT, FQNNGV. This CDR3 has 14 amino acids. This CDR3 reads CASSIPGVAYEQYF. The CDR3 DNA follows: TGTGCCAGCAGCATCCCGGGCGTTGCCTACGAGCAGTACTTC.

As DNA, the CDR3 is TGTGCCAGCAGTTTGACAGGTGGGGGGGGTGAACAGCATTTT. Translating gives CASSLTGGGGEQHF. The rearrangement links TRBV28 to TRBJ1-5; possibly TRBD1 for D (6 bases). Trimming removed 3 bases from V and 13 bases from J, with 19 bases in between. The CDR3 contains 14 residues. Germline values: CDR1 MDHEN, CDR2 SYDVKM.